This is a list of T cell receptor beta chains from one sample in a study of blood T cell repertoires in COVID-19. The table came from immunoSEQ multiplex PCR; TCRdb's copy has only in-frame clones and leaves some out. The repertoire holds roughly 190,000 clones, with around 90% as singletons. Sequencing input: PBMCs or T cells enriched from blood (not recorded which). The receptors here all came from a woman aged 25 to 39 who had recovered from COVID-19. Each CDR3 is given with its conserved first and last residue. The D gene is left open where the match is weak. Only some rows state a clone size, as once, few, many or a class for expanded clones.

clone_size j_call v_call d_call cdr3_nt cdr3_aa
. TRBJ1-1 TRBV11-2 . TGTGCCAGCAGCTTAGTTTTTATGGGGCGCACTGAAGCTTTCTTT CASSLVFMGRTEAFF
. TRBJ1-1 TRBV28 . TGTGCCAGCAGTTTATTGGGGCGCACCCGGGACACTGAAGCTTTCTTT CASSLLGRTRDTEAFF
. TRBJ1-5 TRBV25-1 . TGTGCCAGCAGTGGTCTTGGAACAGACAATAGCAATCAGCCCCAGCATTTT CASSGLGTDNSNQPQHF
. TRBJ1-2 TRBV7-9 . TGTGCCAGCAGCTTAGCATCCGGGGATTACAATGGCTACACCTTC CASSLASGDYNGYTF
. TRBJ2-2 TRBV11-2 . TGTGCCAGCAGCTTCACGAACACCGGGGAGCTGTTTTTT CASSFTNTGELFF
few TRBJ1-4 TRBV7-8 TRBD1 TGTGCCGGTGGGACAGCTCCTAATGAAAAACTGTTTTTT CAGGTAPNEKLFF
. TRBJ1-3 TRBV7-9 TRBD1 TGTGCCAGCATCCTCCCACAGGGGGCTGGAAACACCATATATTTT CASILPQGAGNTIYF
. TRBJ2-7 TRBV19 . TGTGCCAGTAGTGATACCCCAGGGACAAACTACGAGCAGTACTTC CASSDTPGTNYEQYF
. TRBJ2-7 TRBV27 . TGTGCCAGCAGTTTCCGGGAGATGGGACCTAGGATCTACTTC CASSFREMGPRIYF
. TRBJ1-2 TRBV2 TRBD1 TGTGCCAGCAGGGCGGACAGGTTAGGCTACACCTTC CASRADRLGYTF
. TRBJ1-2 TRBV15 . TGTGCCACCAGCAGAGAGGCAGGTGTAATCTATGGCTACACCTTC CATSREAGVIYGYTF
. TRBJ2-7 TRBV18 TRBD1 TGTGCCAGCTCACCCGGGACAGGGTATCTCTACGAGCAGTACTTC CASSPGTGYLYEQYF
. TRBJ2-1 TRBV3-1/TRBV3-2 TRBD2 TGTGCCAGCAGCCAAGACGGGATTTCTAGCGGGGGCCAGAATGAGCAGTTCTTC CASSQDGISSGGQNEQFF